This T cell receptor (beta chain) emerged from a study of chemoradiotherapy in HPV16-positive cancers. Across the whole study: A couple of HPV16-positive patients' cells yielded candidate HPV-specific clones and common motifs. Whole-study findings and limits: HPV-specific T cells were functionally defined from only a couple of HPV16-positive patients. Candidate HPV-specific clones and E7-related TCR motifs grew in tumor during treatment.

On this clone: Its target is not known.

Repeated repertoire sampling spanned the course of chemoradiotherapy. Method: immunoSEQ multiplex PCR; TCRdb's copy keeps in-frame clones and lacks some. The sample lists around 29,000 clones, more than 85% occurring once. From germline, CDR1 is SGHTA and CDR2 FQGNSA. V lost 5 bases, J lost 3 bases, and 5 bases lay in between. This CDR3 is 11 amino acids long. The chain uses TRBV7-2 and TRBJ2-7; no firm D call. The clonotype originates from a human donor with HPV-associated anogenital cancer. Sequenced here: blood, sampled from a patient who underwent chemoradiotherapy. DNA for the CDR3: TGTGCCAGCAGCCCCTACTACGAGCAGTACTTC. Translating gives CASSPYYEQYF.